The 9 T cell receptor beta chains below all came from one sample that was sequenced in a study of shared clonotypes between healthy human individuals. The protocol was immunoSEQ multiplex PCR, while the TCRdb copy is restricted to in-frame clones and leaves out a portion. Of about 680,000 clones listed, about 90% are singletons. CD45RO-negative cells were positively selected for CCR7, leaving out terminally differentiated effector memory CD45RA+ cells. The sequencing input was naive CD8+ T cells sorted from blood. These receptors were obtained from a man aged 30 to 45 in good health.

The chain couples TRBV29-1 to TRBJ2-7; 8 bases agree with TRBD1. V lost 4 bases and J lost 5; bases outside the gene matches: 7. The CDR3 covers 13 residues. Germline CDR1 is SQVTM and CDR2 is ANQGSEA. CDR3 region: CSVVTGGSDEQYF. The DNA for the CDR3 is TGCAGCGTTGTTACAGGGGGTTCCGACGAGCAGTACTTC.

The chain uses TRBV25-1 and TRBJ1-2; the D is unclear. Germline assignment: CDR1 MGHDK and CDR2 SYGVNS. This CDR3 is 17 amino acids long. The germline V and J ends were trimmed by 6 bases and 4 bases, with 24 bases remaining between them. The CDR3 loop is CASSPISDGSASYGYTF. The CDR3 region has the DNA TGTGCCAGCAGCCCCATCTCGGACGGCTCGGCATCCTATGGCTACACCTTC.

This chain joins TRBV6-6 and TRBJ2-3; D unresolved. From germline, CDR1 is MNHNY and CDR2 SVGAGI (reference sequence). The CDR3 has 16 residues. V gave up 5 bases and J gave up 2 bases, with 17 bases separating them. The CDR3 sequence is CASSMELIYSTDTQYF. In nucleotides, the CDR3 is TGTGCCAGCAGTATGGAGCTGATTTATTCCACAGATACGCAGTATTTT.

This chain links TRBV15 with TRBJ2-1; a possible D gene is TRBD2 (6 bases). The CDR3 length is 15 residues. Germline CDR1 is LNHNV and CDR2 is YYDKDF (reference sequence). The V gene lost 0 bases and the J gene lost 6 bases, with 12 bases spanning the gap. The CDR3 loop is CATSRDPGVSNEQFF. The CDR3 DNA reads as TGTGCCACCAGCAGAGATCCGGGAGTAAGCAATGAGCAGTTCTTC.

This chain uses TRBV11-3 with TRBJ2-1; D call uncertain. The CDR3 is made up of 17 amino acids. V lost 5 bases and J 0 bases, leaving 17 bases between the germline ends. From germline, CDR1 is SGHNT and CDR2 YENEEA. CDR3 sequence: CASSPISGPSSYNEQFF. DNA of the CDR3: TGTGCCAGCAGCCCAATATCCGGGCCGAGCTCCTACAATGAGCAGTTCTTC. Full variable domain (outside the CDR3, taken from reference TRBV11-3 and TRBJ2-1): EAGVVQSPRYKIIEKKQPVAFWCNPISGHNTLYWYLQNLGQGPELLIRYENEEAVDDSQLPKDRFSAERLKGVDSTLKIQPAELGDSAVYLCASSPISGPSSYNEQFFGPGTRLTVL.

This chain links TRBV5-6 with TRBJ2-7; 7 nucleotides agree with TRBD1. CDR3 length: 14 amino acids. From germline, CDR1 is SGHDT and CDR2 YYEEEE. The V segment lost 4 bases and the J segment 0 bases; nucleotides outside the gene matches: 4. CDR3 nucleotide sequence: TGTGCCAGCAGCGCCGGGACAGCCTCCTACGAGCAGTACTTC. Protein product: CASSAGTASYEQYF.

The V gene is TRBV6-5, the J gene TRBJ2-5, with D hard to call. Germline V gene data show CDR1 as MNHEY and CDR2 as SVGAGI. V was clipped by 2 bases and J by 4 bases, with 11 bases between them. The CDR3 contains 14 residues. CDR3 sequence (DNA): TGTGCCAGCAGTTACGCTAGGGCCATAGAGACCCAGTACTTC. Its translation: CASSYARAIETQYF.

The J gene is TRBJ1-5, the V gene TRBV28; TRBD1 aligns across 7 bases. CDR1 MDHEN and CDR2 SYDVKM come from the germline V gene. CDR3 length: 16 amino acids. The V and J ends lost 3 bases and 3 bases, in that order; junction bases with no gene match: 8. CDR3 residues: CASSFQRQGNNQPQHF. CDR3 in DNA: TGTGCCAGCAGTTTTCAGCGACAGGGCAACAATCAGCCCCAGCATTTT.

This clone came up once. V usage is TRBV5-4 and J usage is TRBJ2-1; D unclear. The CDR3 is 13 amino acids. V lost 4 bases to trimming and J lost 6 bases, with 11 bases between them. CDR1 SGHNT and CDR2 YYREEE come from the germline V gene (reference sequence). DNA of the CDR3: TGTGCCAGCAGCCGATCAACGGGCAATGAGCAGTTCTTC. Protein: CASSRSTGNEQFF. Full variable domain (rest looked up from reference TRBV5-4 and TRBJ2-1): ETGVTQSPTHLIKTRGQQVTLRCSSQSGHNTVSWYQQALGQGPQFIFQYYREEENGRGNFPPRFSGLQFPNYSSELNVNALELDDSALYLCASSRSTGNEQFFGPGTRLTVL.